The clone carrying this T cell receptor beta chain was detected only once. Specified time point: blood 4 weeks post-SBRT, at nephrectomy. Treatment denoted: 15 Gy SBRT to primary tumor, nephrectomy 4 weeks later. Clear cell pathology was present in this patient's renal cell carcinoma. Assay used: immunoSEQ multiplex PCR; TCRdb lists only in-frame clones, some missing. Counted here are approximately 150,000 clones, approximately 86% occurring once; the ten biggest clones make up about a sixth. This sample is part of a study of radiation and T cells in renal cell carcinoma. The source is a woman between 50 and 59 years old with renal cell carcinoma. The source material was blood, sampled from a patient whose treatment included radiotherapy and nephrectomy.

The CDR3 sequence: CAWSQNNEQFF. The CDR3 DNA reads as TGTGCCTGGAGCCAAAACAATGAGCAGTTCTTC. This rearrangement joins TRBV30 to TRBJ2-1; D is undetermined. CDR3 length: 11 residues. Trimming took 3 bases from V and 5 from J, leaving 5 bases between them. CDR1 is GTSNPN and CDR2 is SVGIG in the germline V gene (reference sequence).